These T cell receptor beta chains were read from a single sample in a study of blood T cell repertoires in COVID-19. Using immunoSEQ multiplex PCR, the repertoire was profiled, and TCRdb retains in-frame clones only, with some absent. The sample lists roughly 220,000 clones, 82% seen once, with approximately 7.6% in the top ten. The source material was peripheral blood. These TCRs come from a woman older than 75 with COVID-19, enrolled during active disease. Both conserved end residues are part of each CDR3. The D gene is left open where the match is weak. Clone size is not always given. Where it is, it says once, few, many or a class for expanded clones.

CDR3aa: CASRREGRGSDTQYF
CDR3nt: TGTGCCAGCCGGAGGGAAGGGAGGGGCTCAGATACGCAGTATTTT
abundance: once
v_gene: TRBV18
j_gene: TRBJ2-3
d_gene: TRBD2
len: 15

CDR3aa: CASSLKLRDTQYF
CDR3nt: TGTGCCAGCAGCTTAAAATTGAGAGATACGCAGTATTTT
abundance: .
v_gene: TRBV7-2
j_gene: TRBJ2-3
d_gene: .
len: 13

CDR3aa: CASSLERVGEKLFF
CDR3nt: TGCGCCAGCAGCCTAGAACGGGTTGGTGAAAAACTGTTTTTT
abundance: few
v_gene: TRBV5-1
j_gene: TRBJ1-4
d_gene: .
len: 14

CDR3aa: CASSILTGYEQYF
CDR3nt: TGTGCCAGTAGTATACTAACGGGATACGAGCAGTACTTC
abundance: .
v_gene: TRBV19
j_gene: TRBJ2-7
d_gene: .
len: 13

CDR3aa: CASSYQGGGNQPQHF
CDR3nt: TGCGCCAGCAGTTATCAAGGGGGAGGCAATCAGCCCCAGCATTTT
abundance: .
v_gene: TRBV10-2
j_gene: TRBJ1-5
d_gene: .
len: 15

CDR3aa: CAWSPYRGPAEKLFF
CDR3nt: TGTGCCTGGAGTCCCTACAGGGGGCCGGCTGAAAAACTGTTTTTT
abundance: .
v_gene: TRBV30
j_gene: TRBJ1-4
d_gene: TRBD1
len: 15

CDR3aa: CASSFLGVNTEAFF
CDR3nt: TGCGCCAGCAGCTTTCTAGGGGTGAACACTGAAGCTTTCTTT
abundance: .
v_gene: TRBV5-1
j_gene: TRBJ1-1
d_gene: .
len: 14

CDR3aa: CASSSGQAEKLFF
CDR3nt: TGCGCCAGCAGCTCCGGACAGGCTGAAAAACTGTTTTTT
abundance: .
v_gene: TRBV5-1
j_gene: TRBJ1-4
d_gene: TRBD1
len: 13

CDR3aa: CASSFTQNTEAFF
CDR3nt: TGTGCCAGCAGTTTTACACAGAACACTGAAGCTTTCTTT
abundance: .
v_gene: TRBV6-5
j_gene: TRBJ1-1
d_gene: .
len: 13

CDR3aa: CASRPPSTGVTEAFF
CDR3nt: TGTGCCAGCAGACCACCATCGACAGGGGTGACTGAAGCTTTCTTT
abundance: few
v_gene: TRBV11-1
j_gene: TRBJ1-1
d_gene: TRBD1
len: 15

CDR3aa: CASSYGTGGNYGYTF
CDR3nt: TGTGCCAGCAGTTACGGGACAGGGGGGAATTATGGCTACACCTTC
abundance: .
v_gene: TRBV6-5
j_gene: TRBJ1-2
d_gene: TRBD1
len: 15

CDR3aa: CASSSEGTGTNGELFF
CDR3nt: TGTGCCAGCAGCTCTGAAGGGACAGGGACGAACGGGGAGCTGTTTTTT
abundance: .
v_gene: TRBV7-2
j_gene: TRBJ2-2
d_gene: TRBD1
len: 16

CDR3aa: CASSLPGSENTEAFF
CDR3nt: TGTGCTAGCAGCTTGCCCGGCAGCGAGAACACTGAAGCTTTCTTT
abundance: .
v_gene: TRBV7-7
j_gene: TRBJ1-1
d_gene: .
len: 15

CDR3aa: CASSQQGGLAGGPLRFF
CDR3nt: TGTGCCAGCAGCCAACAAGGGGGACTAGCGGGAGGCCCCCTAAGGTTCTTC
abundance: .
v_gene: TRBV3-1/TRBV3-2
j_gene: TRBJ2-1
d_gene: TRBD2
len: 17

CDR3aa: CASSLQGKTVF
CDR3nt: TGTGCCAGCAGTCTTCAGGGAAAAACTGTTTTT
abundance: .
v_gene: TRBV7-3
j_gene: TRBJ1-4
d_gene: .
len: 11

CDR3aa: CASSPVVASVRYNEQFF
CDR3nt: TGTGCCAGCAGCCCCGTTGTAGCGTCGGTGAGGTACAATGAGCAGTTCTTC
abundance: .
v_gene: TRBV7-2
j_gene: TRBJ2-1
d_gene: .
len: 17

CDR3aa: CASSIGAFPSRDGYTF
CDR3nt: TGTGCCAGCAGCATTGGAGCATTTCCGTCCAGGGATGGCTACACCTTC
abundance: .
v_gene: TRBV5-4
j_gene: TRBJ1-2
d_gene: .
len: 16

CDR3aa: CAISDQYGAGGPSNEQFF
CDR3nt: TGTGCCATCAGTGACCAATACGGGGCGGGAGGGCCGAGTAATGAGCAGTTCTTC
abundance: .
v_gene: TRBV10-3
j_gene: TRBJ2-1
d_gene: TRBD2
len: 18

CDR3aa: CASSPPTWGRGYTF
CDR3nt: TGTGCCAGCAGTCCCCCGACTTGGGGCCGTGGCTACACCTTC
abundance: .
v_gene: TRBV2
j_gene: TRBJ1-2
d_gene: .
len: 14

CDR3aa: CASSRPLGGETQYF
CDR3nt: TGTGCCAGCAGTCGCCCCCTGGGAGGAGAGACCCAGTACTTC
abundance: .
v_gene: TRBV28
j_gene: TRBJ2-5
d_gene: .
len: 14

CDR3aa: CASSQDEGLSYNEQFF
CDR3nt: TGTGCCAGCAGCCAAGATGAGGGTCTCTCCTACAATGAGCAGTTCTTC
abundance: few
v_gene: TRBV4-2
j_gene: TRBJ2-1
d_gene: .
len: 16

CDR3aa: CASSLSRAEAFF
CDR3nt: TGTGCCAGCAGTCTCTCAAGAGCCGAAGCTTTCTTT
abundance: .
v_gene: TRBV28
j_gene: TRBJ1-1
d_gene: .
len: 12

CDR3aa: CASSQNGGSTDTQYF
CDR3nt: TGTGCCAGCTCACAGAACGGAGGGAGCACAGATACGCAGTATTTT
abundance: .
v_gene: TRBV18
j_gene: TRBJ2-3
d_gene: .
len: 15

CDR3aa: CASSLAGGKGEQFF
CDR3nt: TGTGCCAGCAGCTTAGCGGGAGGGAAAGGTGAGCAGTTCTTC
abundance: .
v_gene: TRBV7-9
j_gene: TRBJ2-1
d_gene: TRBD2
len: 14

CDR3aa: CASSLLGGAGDFF
CDR3nt: TGTGCCAGCAGCCTCCTAGGAGGGGCGGGAGACTTCTTC
abundance: .
v_gene: TRBV4-2
j_gene: TRBJ2-1
d_gene: TRBD2
len: 13

CDR3aa: CASSPGLAGYSYEQYF
CDR3nt: TGTGCCAGCAGTCCGGGACTAGCGGGGTACTCCTACGAGCAGTACTTC
abundance: .
v_gene: TRBV27
j_gene: TRBJ2-7
d_gene: TRBD2
len: 16

CDR3aa: CASSALSNTGELFF
CDR3nt: TGTGCCAGCAGCGCCCTATCGAACACCGGGGAGCTGTTTTTT
abundance: .
v_gene: TRBV5-6
j_gene: TRBJ2-2
d_gene: .
len: 14

CDR3aa: CASSRTGMSEKLFF
CDR3nt: TGTGCCAGCAGTAGGACAGGGATGTCTGAAAAACTGTTTTTT
abundance: .
v_gene: TRBV2
j_gene: TRBJ1-4
d_gene: TRBD1
len: 14

CDR3aa: CASSISGRNTDTQYF
CDR3nt: TGCGCCAGCAGCATTAGCGGGAGGAACACAGATACGCAGTATTTT
abundance: .
v_gene: TRBV5-1
j_gene: TRBJ2-3
d_gene: TRBD2
len: 15

CDR3aa: CATSGTSGGASYNEQFF
CDR3nt: TGTGCCACCAGTGGGACTAGCGGGGGGGCGTCCTACAATGAGCAGTTCTTC
abundance: .
v_gene: TRBV24-1
j_gene: TRBJ2-1
d_gene: TRBD2
len: 17

CDR3aa: CASSEGGLYGYTF
CDR3nt: TGTGCCAGCAGTGAAGGGGGCCTTTATGGCTACACCTTC
abundance: few
v_gene: TRBV2
j_gene: TRBJ1-2
d_gene: .
len: 13

CDR3aa: CAWSVSPNRNEQYF
CDR3nt: TGTGCCTGGAGTGTATCTCCTAATCGTAACGAGCAGTACTTC
abundance: many
v_gene: TRBV30
j_gene: TRBJ2-7
d_gene: .
len: 14

CDR3aa: CASSHRGTSTDTQYF
CDR3nt: TGTGCCAGCAGTCACCGGGGTACTAGCACAGATACGCAGTATTTT
abundance: .
v_gene: TRBV6-6
j_gene: TRBJ2-3
d_gene: .
len: 15

CDR3aa: CASSVGSSGEETQYF
CDR3nt: TGTGCCAGCAGCGTAGGAAGTAGCGGGGAGGAGACCCAGTACTTC
abundance: .
v_gene: TRBV9
j_gene: TRBJ2-5
d_gene: TRBD2
len: 15

CDR3aa: CASSLIAGGINEQFF
CDR3nt: TGTGCCAGCAGCTTAATAGCGGGAGGGATCAATGAGCAGTTCTTC
abundance: once
v_gene: TRBV7-3
j_gene: TRBJ2-1
d_gene: TRBD2
len: 15

CDR3aa: CASSRNYGYTF
CDR3nt: TGTGCCAGCAGTCGGAACTATGGCTACACCTTC
abundance: once
v_gene: TRBV28
j_gene: TRBJ1-2
d_gene: .
len: 11

CDR3aa: CASSDDRGNQPQHF
CDR3nt: TGTGCCAGCAGCGACGACAGGGGAAATCAGCCCCAGCATTTT
abundance: once
v_gene: TRBV7-2
j_gene: TRBJ1-5
d_gene: TRBD1
len: 14

CDR3aa: CASSLTGPQETQYF
CDR3nt: TGCGCCAGCAGCTTGACTGGGCCCCAAGAGACCCAGTACTTC
abundance: .
v_gene: TRBV5-1
j_gene: TRBJ2-5
d_gene: .
len: 14

CDR3aa: CASSLPRRLGNTIYF
CDR3nt: TGTGCCAGCAGCTTGCCCCGCAGGTTGGGAAACACCATATATTTT
abundance: .
v_gene: TRBV7-9
j_gene: TRBJ1-3
d_gene: .
len: 15

CDR3aa: CAITGTGTYGYTF
CDR3nt: TGTGCCATCACGGGGACAGGGACCTATGGCTACACCTTC
abundance: .
v_gene: TRBV10-3
j_gene: TRBJ1-2
d_gene: TRBD1
len: 13

CDR3aa: CASSSPGVSNTEAFF
CDR3nt: TGTGCCAGCAGTTCCCCAGGGGTTTCGAACACTGAAGCTTTCTTT
abundance: .
v_gene: TRBV28
j_gene: TRBJ1-1
d_gene: .
len: 15

CDR3aa: CASSVVASTDTQYF
CDR3nt: TGTGCCAGCAGCGTAGTGGCTAGCACAGATACGCAGTATTTT
abundance: .
v_gene: TRBV9
j_gene: TRBJ2-3
d_gene: .
len: 14

CDR3aa: CASKVGGQSNQPQHF
CDR3nt: TGTGCCAGTAAGGTAGGGGGTCAGAGCAATCAGCCCCAGCATTTT
abundance: .
v_gene: TRBV19
j_gene: TRBJ1-5
d_gene: .
len: 15

CDR3aa: CASSQDITGQFF
CDR3nt: TGTGCCAGCAGCCAAGATATAACAGGGCAGTTCTTC
abundance: .
v_gene: TRBV3-1/TRBV3-2
j_gene: TRBJ2-1
d_gene: .
len: 12

CDR3aa: CASSRSSSEQYF
CDR3nt: TGTGCCAGCAGCCGCTCTAGCAGCGAGCAGTACTTC
abundance: once
v_gene: TRBV7-2
j_gene: TRBJ2-7
d_gene: .
len: 12

CDR3aa: CSVDSWGTEAFF
CDR3nt: TGCAGCGTGGACAGTTGGGGCACTGAAGCTTTCTTT
abundance: .
v_gene: TRBV29-1
j_gene: TRBJ1-1
d_gene: .
len: 12

CDR3aa: CASSDLFRPSSTEAFF
CDR3nt: TGTGCCAGCAGTGATTTATTCCGTCCTTCGAGCACTGAAGCTTTCTTT
abundance: .
v_gene: TRBV6-1
j_gene: TRBJ1-1
d_gene: .
len: 16

CDR3aa: CASSLSGGPQHF
CDR3nt: TGTGCCAGCAGTTTATCAGGGGGACCCCAGCATTTT
abundance: .
v_gene: TRBV12-3/TRBV12-4
j_gene: TRBJ1-5
d_gene: TRBD1
len: 12

CDR3aa: CASSRGQADYRYTF
CDR3nt: TGTGCCAGCAGCCGGGGACAGGCCGACTATCGCTACACCTTC
abundance: .
v_gene: TRBV7-9
j_gene: TRBJ1-2
d_gene: TRBD1
len: 14

CDR3aa: CASSLSTGSYNEQFF
CDR3nt: TGTGCCAGCAGCTTGAGCACAGGCTCCTACAATGAGCAGTTCTTC
abundance: .
v_gene: TRBV5-4
j_gene: TRBJ2-1
d_gene: .
len: 15

CDR3aa: CASSPERGGLNTEAFF
CDR3nt: TGTGCCAGCTCACCCGAACGAGGGGGCTTGAACACTGAAGCTTTCTTT
abundance: .
v_gene: TRBV18
j_gene: TRBJ1-1
d_gene: TRBD1
len: 16

CDR3aa: CASSLTRVSEQYF
CDR3nt: TGTGCCAGCAGCTTAACTAGAGTCTCCGAGCAGTACTTC
abundance: once
v_gene: TRBV7-3
j_gene: TRBJ2-7
d_gene: .
len: 13

CDR3aa: CASSLGSGGAYEQYF
CDR3nt: TGTGCCAGCAGCTTAGGGAGCGGGGGGGCCTACGAGCAGTACTTC
abundance: few
v_gene: TRBV7-6
j_gene: TRBJ2-7
d_gene: TRBD2
len: 15

CDR3aa: CASKGGGWNQPQHF
CDR3nt: TGTGCCAGTAAAGGGGGCGGGTGGAATCAGCCCCAGCATTTT
abundance: .
v_gene: TRBV19
j_gene: TRBJ1-5
d_gene: TRBD1
len: 14

CDR3aa: CATGQGTPEKLFF
CDR3nt: TGTGCCACGGGTCAAGGGACTCCAGAAAAACTGTTTTTT
abundance: .
v_gene: TRBV28
j_gene: TRBJ1-4
d_gene: .
len: 13

CDR3aa: CASSNRGARSEAFF
CDR3nt: TGTGCCAGCAGTAATAGGGGTGCGCGGTCTGAAGCTTTCTTT
abundance: .
v_gene: TRBV6-2/TRBV6-3
j_gene: TRBJ1-1
d_gene: .
len: 14

CDR3aa: CASSSLTGESGNTIYF
CDR3nt: TGTGCCAGCAGTTCCCTGACAGGGGAATCTGGAAACACCATATATTTT
abundance: .
v_gene: TRBV6-5
j_gene: TRBJ1-3
d_gene: TRBD1
len: 16